These 11 T cell receptor beta chains share one sample of origin, sequenced in a study of T cell repertoires in cytomegalovirus infection. A single record per CDR3 protein comes from TCRdb applying MiXCR to the reads. The sample contains a few hundred thousand distinct CDR3 sequences, around 15% of which appear only once. Sequenced input: PBMCs. The receptor set was obtained from a human donor in good health (CMV status not recorded). Some clones in this sample may be carry-over from other donors' samples.

In this sample, this clonotype turned up many times. The V gene is TRBV27, the J gene TRBJ1-2; 10 nucleotides line up with TRBD1. This CDR3 region has 14 residues. After removal of 3 bases from V and 8 bases from J, the junction contained 6 bases not matched to a gene. Germline V lookup: CDR1 MNHEY, CDR2 SMNVEV (reference sequence). The CDR3 DNA reads as TGTGCCAGCAGTTTCGGACAGGGGGTATGGGGCTACACCTTC. Its protein product is CASSFGQGVWGYTF.

This clonotype occurred a few times. The V call is TRBV9, the J call TRBJ1-2; D is undetermined. V lost 3 bases, J lost 8 bases, and 17 bases lay in between. Germline V lookup: CDR1 SGDLS, CDR2 YYNGEE. The CDR3 has 14 amino acids. DNA for the CDR3: TGTGCCAGCAGCGCCGACGTTGGGATGCACGGCTACACCTTC. Its protein product is CASSADVGMHGYTF.

This clonotype came up many times. CDR3 sequence reads: CASSGGTGSSGNTIYF. For the CDR3, the DNA is TGTGCCAGCAGCGGAGGGACAGGGAGCTCTGGAAACACCATATATTTT. The chain combines TRBV7-2 with TRBJ1-3; 9 nucleotides agree with TRBD1. The V and J ends lost 5 bases and 0 bases, in that order; junction bases with no gene match: 5. CDR3 length equals 16 residues. CDR1 is SGHTA, CDR2 FQGNSA, per germline.

This clonotype was picked up many times. The chain employs TRBV7-2 and TRBJ2-3; TRBD2 matches 14 bases. The ends lost 8 bases at V and 6 bases at J; junction bases unmatched: 7. The CDR3 is made up of 15 amino acids. CDR1 and CDR2 from the germline V gene are SGHTA and FQGNSA. In DNA form, the CDR3 reads TGTGCCAGCGGATGGGGACTAGCGGGAGTGGATACGCAGTATTTT. Residues: CASGWGLAGVDTQYF. The complete variable domain, with remaining parts taken from reference TRBV7-2 and TRBJ2-3, reads GAGVSQSPSNKVTEKGKDVELRCDPISGHTALYWYRQSLGQGLEFLIYFQGNSAPDKSGLPSDRFSAERTGGSVSTLTIQRTQQEDSAVYLCASGWGLAGVDTQYFGPGTRLTVL.

This clonotype was detected ten times or more. V usage is TRBV28 and J usage is TRBJ1-4; D possibly corresponds to TRBD1 (5 bases). V was pared by 7 bases and J by 5 bases, with 17 bases between. The CDR3 length is 15 residues. Germline CDR1 is MDHEN and CDR2 is SYDVKM. The CDR3, as DNA: TGTGCCAGCACCATTCCCGGGACGCCGAATGAAAAACTGTTTTTT. Translated, it gives CASTIPGTPNEKLFF.

Many counts were recorded for this clonotype. As DNA, the CDR3 is TGTGCCAGCAGCTTCCGGGACAGGGGTCCGAACACTGAAGCTTTCTTT. Translated, it gives CASSFRDRGPNTEAFF. J is TRBJ1-1 and V is TRBV7-9; 10 positions match TRBD1. Per the germline V gene, CDR1 is SEHNR and CDR2 is FQNEAQ (reference sequence). Trimming at V came to 3 bases and at J to 1 base, leaving 5 bases not matched to a gene. The CDR3 is 16 amino acids.

This clonotype was seen a few times. V and J are TRBV7-4 and TRBJ1-1, with D possibly TRBD1 on 5 matching bases. The CDR3 has 13 residues. V lost 6 bases and J 1 base, leaving 9 bases between the germline ends. Germline loops: CDR1 SGHVT, CDR2 SQSDAQ. CDR3: CASRYGQNTEAFF. The CDR3 coding sequence is TGTGCCAGCAGATATGGACAGAACACTGAAGCTTTCTTT.

This clonotype was counted between two and nine times. The V gene is TRBV6-2 or TRBV6-3, the J gene TRBJ2-7, with 11 nucleotides matching TRBD2. The CDR3 loop spans 13 amino acids. V was clipped by 10 bases and J by 3 bases; unmatched bases: 5. The V gene's germline CDR1 is MNHEY and CDR2 SVGEGT. The CDR3 DNA reads as TGTGCCATCCGAACTAGCGGGAGCTACGAGCAGTACTTC. As protein: CAIRTSGSYEQYF.

Ten or more counts support this clonotype. This sequence joins TRBV28 and TRBJ1-1; D is ambiguous. The length of the CDR3 is 12 residues. With 7 bases removed from V and 8 bases from J, the gap between germline ends came to 14 bases. The germline CDR1 and CDR2 sequences are MDHEN and SYDVKM. The CDR3 bases are TGTGCCAGCACCCCCCCTGGTACGGAAGCTTTCTTT. This gives the protein CASTPPGTEAFF.

There are many counts of this clonotype. The chain is built from TRBV5-6 and TRBJ2-7; D may be TRBD1 or TRBD2 (5 bases each). In germline, CDR1 is SGHDT, CDR2 YYEEEE. The CDR3 has 18 residues. V gave up 0 bases and J gave up 0 bases, with 19 bases separating them. CDR3 amino acids: CASSLAPGRAKTSYEQYF. CDR3 nucleotide sequence: TGTGCCAGCAGCTTGGCCCCGGGGCGGGCCAAGACCTCCTACGAGCAGTACTTC.

This clonotype has at least ten counts. The chain has TRBV7-2 and TRBJ2-1; tentatively, D is TRBD1 or TRBD2 (6 bases each). This CDR3 contains 16 residues. The V gene lost 0 bases and the J gene lost 3 bases, with 12 bases spanning the gap. Per the germline V gene, CDR1 is SGHTA and CDR2 is FQGNSA. The CDR3 DNA is TGTGCCAGCAGCTTAGCGGGGGGCGCAATCTACAATGAGCAGTTCTTC. This translates into CASSLAGGAIYNEQFF.